This T cell receptor (beta chain) is drawn from a study of human T cells and chemical hapten exposure. Study-wide background: How much TCR each sample yielded varied, mostly because pooled library volumes differed slightly.

Specified time point: healthy volunteer bleed at 2 weeks. The study extracted total RNA from unfractionated whole blood. TCRdb recomputed calls from the RACE reads with MiXCR, one row per CDR3 protein. The sample shows roughly 120,000 distinct CDR3 sequences, about 8.2% of them seen only once. The germline CDR1 and CDR2 sequences are LNHDA and SQIVND (reference sequence). The CDR3 length is 15 residues. The ends lost 5 bases at V and 1 base at J; junction bases unmatched: 3. This clonotype came up a few times. The TCR was taken from a male donor in good health. Some clones in this sample may be carry-over from other donors' samples. The chain has TRBV19 and TRBJ1-5; TRBD1 matches at 9 bases. Sequencing was done on a sample of whole blood. The CDR3 DNA is TGTGCCAGTAGTGGTGGACAGGGGAGCAATCAGCCCCAGCATTTT. Translation: CASSGGQGSNQPQHF.